These 28 T cell receptor beta chains came from one sample sequenced in a study of cytomegalovirus exposure and HLA in healthy donors. Assay used: immunoSEQ multiplex PCR; TCRdb lists only in-frame clones, some missing. Of about 150,000 clones listed, 80% to 90% were seen once; the top ten hold over 9%. Specimen: PBMCs. These receptors came from a woman aged 18-30 years in good health and CMV-seropositive.

This chain links TRBV28 with TRBJ2-6; 8 nucleotides line up with TRBD1. V gave up 3 bases and J gave up 1 base; unmatched junction bases: 5. CDR3 length equals 17 residues. Germline-derived CDR1 and CDR2 are MDHEN and SYDVKM. CDR3 region: CASSFPGQGSGANVLTF. For the CDR3, the DNA is TGTGCCAGCAGTTTTCCAGGACAGGGTTCTGGGGCCAACGTCCTGACTTTC.

This sequence joins TRBV2 and TRBJ1-5; D is possibly TRBD1 (5 bases). The CDR3 has 13 amino acids. Trimming shortened V by 4 bases and J by 5 bases, and 9 bases separated the two germline ends. Germline lookup yields CDR1 SNHLY and CDR2 FYNNEI. In nucleotides, the CDR3 is TGTGCCAGCAGTGTAGGGGCTTATCAGCCCCAGCATTTT. Its translation is CASSVGAYQPQHF.

The table lists this clone with a few counts. This chain joins TRBV10-3 and TRBJ1-6; 9 bases fit TRBD1. The ends lost 5 bases at V and 0 bases at J; junction bases unmatched: 8. The CDR3 extends over 18 amino acids. Looked up from germline, CDR1 is ENHRY and CDR2 is SYGVKD. The CDR3 DNA reads TGTGCCATCAGTATTCGACAGGGGGGGAGCTCCTATAATTCACCCCTCCACTTT. Protein: CAISIRQGGSSYNSPLHF.

The J gene is TRBJ1-1, the V gene TRBV4-2; D may be TRBD1 (5 bases). Trimming cost V 6 bases and J 10 bases, with 18 bases left between them. This CDR3 contains 13 residues. Germline values: CDR1 LGHNA, CDR2 YNFKEQ. The CDR3 nucleotides read TGTGCCAGCAGGGACGCCGGGGGGTCGGGAGCTTTCTTT. As protein: CASRDAGGSGAFF.

This rearrangement joins TRBV4-3 to TRBJ1-6; unclear D gene. V was shortened by 0 bases and J by 0 bases, with 6 bases between the two germline ends. Germline V CDR1 and CDR2: LGHNA, YSLEER. CDR3 size: 16 residues. CDR3 sequence reads: CASSQEASSYNSPLHF. As DNA, the CDR3 is TGCGCCAGCAGCCAAGAGGCCAGCTCCTATAATTCACCCCTCCACTTT.

This clone was seen just once. The chain uses TRBV5-4 and TRBJ2-1; 8 positions agree with TRBD2. The V segment lost 4 bases and the J segment 7 bases; nucleotides outside the gene matches: 10. Looked up from germline, CDR1 is SGHNT and CDR2 is YYREEE (reference sequence). The CDR3 is made up of 15 amino acids. CDR3 sequence (DNA): TGTGCCAGCAGCCTAGTAACTGGACTAGCAAATGAGCAGTTCTTC. Its translation is CASSLVTGLANEQFF.

The chain joins TRBV5-6 to TRBJ1-1; tentatively, D is TRBD1 (6 bases). The CDR3 contains 15 residues. CDR1 is SGHDT and CDR2 is YYEEEE in the germline V gene. The ends were cut back, 4 bases at V and 5 bases at J, with 18 bases in the middle. The CDR3 DNA reads TGTGCCAGCAGCGCCCTGGGGGGGGCAGATACTGAAGCTTTCTTT. This gives the protein CASSALGGADTEAFF.

The genes are TRBV18 and TRBJ1-5; D call uncertain. Germline CDR1 is KGHSH and CDR2 is LQKENI. V dropped 2 bases and J dropped 0 bases, with 8 bases sitting between them. The CDR3 loop spans 15 amino acids. The CDR3 loop is CASSPTGYSNQPQHF. The DNA for the CDR3 is TGTGCCAGCTCACCAACCGGTTATAGCAATCAGCCCCAGCATTTT.

The rearrangement links TRBV5-6 to TRBJ2-7; TRBD1 matches at 7 bases. This CDR3 contains 15 residues. V trimming: 5 bases; J trimming: 2 bases; junction bases outside the gene matches: 10. CDR1 and CDR2 (germline): SGHDT, YYEEEE. The CDR3 DNA reads TGTGCCAGCAGTTGGGGGACAGCCGCCGCCTACGAGCAGTACTTC. Its translation: CASSWGTAAAYEQYF.

The V call is TRBV2, the J call TRBJ1-1, with D unclear. V lost 7 bases and J lost 1, with 10 bases in between. The germline V gene has CDR1 SNHLY and CDR2 FYNNEI. The CDR3 is made up of 13 amino acids. CDR3 DNA sequence: TGTGCCAGCAAGGAGAATTCGAACACTGAAGCTTTCTTT. It codes for CASKENSNTEAFF. The full variable domain, its missing parts supplied by reference TRBV2 and TRBJ1-1, is EPEVTQTPSHQVTQMGQEVILRCVPISNHLYFYWYRQILGQKVEFLVSFYNNEISEKSEIFDDQFSVERPDGSNFTLKIRSTKLEDSAMYFCASKENSNTEAFFGQGTRLTVV.

The CDR3 region is CASTSHEGQGTNTEAFF. The CDR3, as DNA: TGTGCCAGCACCTCACATGAGGGACAGGGGACGAACACTGAAGCTTTCTTT. This chain connects TRBV11-2 to TRBJ1-1; 10 nucleotides align to TRBD1. From germline, CDR1 is SGHAT and CDR2 FQNNGV. J gave up 1 base and V 7 bases, and 12 bases lay outside the gene matches. The CDR3 has 17 residues.

The chain combines TRBV4-2 with TRBJ2-7; weak D call: TRBD2 (6 bases). V lost 0 bases and J 4 bases, leaving 13 bases between the germline ends. Germline lookup yields CDR1 LGHNA and CDR2 YNFKEQ. The CDR3 totals 15 residues. Here the CDR3 reads CASSQESYGGYEQYF. CDR3 DNA sequence: TGTGCCAGCAGCCAAGAATCGTACGGGGGTTACGAGCAGTACTTC.

The chain uses TRBV7-9 and TRBJ2-7; TRBD1 matches 7 bases. With 3 bases clipped from V and 5 bases from J, the junction kept 10 bases outside the gene matches. Looked up from germline, CDR1 is SEHNR and CDR2 is FQNEAQ (reference sequence). The CDR3 is made up of 15 amino acids. The CDR3 protein is CASSFPDRATHEQYF. The CDR3, as DNA: TGTGCCAGCAGCTTCCCCGACAGGGCGACCCACGAGCAGTACTTC.

The J gene is TRBJ2-7, the V gene TRBV7-2; D call uncertain. From germline, CDR1 is SGHTA and CDR2 FQGNSA. V gave up 1 base and J gave up 4 bases, with 14 bases separating them. This CDR3 region has 15 residues. The CDR3 DNA sequence: TGTGCCAGCAGCTTAGACACCCCCGTAAAGTACGAGCAGTACTTC. This gives the protein CASSLDTPVKYEQYF. Variable domain in full (rest from reference TRBV7-2 and TRBJ2-7): GAGVSQSPSNKVTEKGKDVELRCDPISGHTALYWYRQSLGQGLEFLIYFQGNSAPDKSGLPSDRFSAERTGGSVSTLTIQRTQQEDSAVYLCASSLDTPVKYEQYFGPGTRLTVT.

The chain carries TRBV28 and TRBJ2-1; 7 nucleotides align to TRBD2. Germline CDR1 MDHEN, CDR2 SYDVKM. After removal of 5 bases from V and 10 bases from J, the junction contained 20 bases not matched to a gene. This CDR3 region has 17 residues. CDR3 loop: CASSPPDGAGPLREQFF. CDR3 nucleotides: TGTGCCAGCAGTCCCCCCGATGGAGCGGGGCCCCTCCGAGAGCAGTTCTTC.

The chain couples TRBV5-1 to TRBJ1-2; tentatively, D is TRBD1 (6 bases). V shed 4 bases and J shed 4 bases, with 26 bases lying between them. Germline CDR1 and CDR2: SGHRS and YFSETQ. This CDR3 is 18 amino acids long. For the CDR3, the DNA is TGCGCCAGCAGCCGAACGCCGACCCCGGCAGGGGATGTCTATGGCTACACCTTC. It specifies CASSRTPTPAGDVYGYTF.

The gene calls are TRBV5-1 and TRBJ1-4; D gene unclear. Trimming pared 0 bases from V and 5 bases from J, leaving 17 bases between. This CDR3 is built from 17 residues. CDR1 is SGHRS, CDR2 YFSETQ, per germline. CDR3 DNA sequence: TGCGCCAGCAGCTTGGGGGGATGGGAAGGGAGAAATGAAAAACTGTTTTTT. Protein sequence: CASSLGGWEGRNEKLFF.

The chain employs TRBV4-1 and TRBJ2-3, with a tentative D call TRBD2 (5 bases). The CDR3 consists of 17 residues. The V and J ends lost 1 base and 0 bases respectively, with 14 bases between them. Per germline, CDR1 MGHRA and CDR2 YSYEKL. CDR3 sequence: CASSQVPPGMSTDTQYF. CDR3 DNA sequence: TGCGCCAGCAGCCAAGTCCCTCCGGGGATGAGCACAGATACGCAGTATTTT.

In this sample, this clone turned up a few times. The V gene is TRBV29-1, the J gene TRBJ1-2, with D perhaps matching TRBD1 (5 bases). This CDR3 contains 14 residues. CDR1 and CDR2 from the germline V gene are SQVTM and ANQGSEA. V gave up 0 bases and J gave up 4 bases, with 12 bases separating them. The CDR3 DNA reads TGCAGCGTTGAAGAGGGGGGTTCCCTCTATGGCTACACCTTC. Translated: CSVEEGGSLYGYTF.

The chain carries TRBV28 and TRBJ2-1, with 8 bases aligning to TRBD1. The trim removed 6 bases at V and 7 bases at J, leaving 8 bases unmatched. The CDR3 totals 14 residues. Germline V gene sequence: CDR1 MDHEN, CDR2 SYDVKM. CDR3 region: CASRTTGAGNEQFF. CDR3 DNA: TGTGCCAGCAGGACGACAGGGGCAGGGAATGAGCAGTTCTTC.

The CDR3 region has the DNA TGTGCCAGCAGCCGATTAGCGGGGAACACCGGGGAGCTGTTTTTT. Protein sequence: CASSRLAGNTGELFF. This rearrangement joins TRBV9 to TRBJ2-2, with 7 nucleotides matching TRBD2. Per germline, CDR1 SGDLS and CDR2 YYNGEE. The J segment lost 1 base and the V segment lost 4 bases, leaving 4 bases of the junction unmatched. CDR3 length equals 15 residues.

CDR3 DNA sequence: TGTGCCAGCAGCGCGGGACAGATAGCTAACTATGGCTACACCTTC. Translating gives CASSAGQIANYGYTF. The rearrangement links TRBV9 to TRBJ1-2; 7 bases fit TRBD1. V shed 3 bases and J 0 bases; nucleotides not matched to a gene: 5. The germline gives CDR1 SGDLS, CDR2 YYNGEE. There are 15 residues in the CDR3.

This clone appeared a few times. The chain couples TRBV4-1 to TRBJ1-2; 12 bases fit TRBD1. The CDR3 spans 14 residues. J gave up 6 bases and V 6 bases, and 5 bases lay outside the gene matches. Germline V gene lookup returns CDR1 MGHRA and CDR2 YSYEKL. As DNA, the CDR3 is TGCGCCAGCAGACCCGGGACAGGGGGCGATGGCTACACCTTC. It codes for CASRPGTGGDGYTF.

The chain carries TRBV6-4 and TRBJ2-1; 9 bases map to TRBD2. Trimming removed 3 bases from V and 8 bases from J; junction bases left unmatched: 11. Per germline, CDR1 MRHNA and CDR2 SNTAGT. The CDR3 extends over 16 amino acids. The CDR3 sequence is CASSEFVAGGNYEQFF. CDR3 sequence (DNA): TGTGCCAGCAGTGAATTTGTGGCGGGGGGGAACTATGAGCAGTTCTTC.

This clone appeared a few times. The chain uses TRBV2 and TRBJ2-1, with D maybe TRBD1 (6 bases). The V end was cut by 7 bases, the J end by 7 bases, with 17 bases between. This CDR3 spans 14 amino acids. Germline V gene lookup returns CDR1 SNHLY and CDR2 FYNNEI. CDR3 coding DNA: TGTGCCAGCAATAGCGCAATGCAGGGGAATGAGCAGTTCTTC. It encodes CASNSAMQGNEQFF.

The chain couples TRBV19 to TRBJ1-1; 7 bases align to TRBD1. CDR1 and CDR2 from the germline V gene are LNHDA and SQIVND (reference sequence). The V segment lost 7 bases and the J segment 1 base; nucleotides outside the gene matches: 6. The CDR3 contains 14 residues. Here the CDR3 DNA reads TGTGCCAGTAAGTGGGACAGCGGGAACACTGAAGCTTTCTTT. Translation: CASKWDSGNTEAFF.

The chain joins TRBV4-1 to TRBJ1-5; D is uncertain. CDR1 is MGHRA, CDR2 YSYEKL, per germline. This CDR3 region has 14 residues. V lost 0 bases to trimming and J lost 1 base, with 4 bases between them. The CDR3 DNA reads TGCGCCAGCAGCCAAGACACAAGCAATCAGCCCCAGCATTTT. It is translated as CASSQDTSNQPQHF.

This chain connects TRBV6-5 to TRBJ2-7, with 7 bases matching TRBD1. Germline V lookup: CDR1 MNHEY, CDR2 SVGAGI. This CDR3 is built from 13 residues. Losses at the gene ends were 4 bases for V and 1 base for J; bases not matched to a gene: 1. CDR3 region: CASSWGQSYEQYF. In DNA, the CDR3 is TGTGCCAGCAGTTGGGGACAGTCCTACGAGCAGTACTTC.